The rows below give T cell receptor beta chains drawn from one sample of a study of blood T cell repertoires in COVID-19. Sequenced by immunoSEQ multiplex PCR; TCRdb stores in-frame clones only, minus some. Of 130,000 to 150,000 clones listed, approximately 88% are singletons. The sample taken for sequencing was peripheral blood. These receptors all come from a woman in her forties or fifties with acute or convalescent COVID-19. Each CDR3 is given with its conserved first and last residue. The order of the fields is V gene, clone size, D gene, J gene, CDR3 protein, CDR3 DNA. The D gene is left open where the match is weak. Some rows have no size entry. The others give once, few or many, or a class for an expanded clone.

TRBV18	-	-	TRBJ1-1	CASSPQGGGEAFF	TGTGCCAGCTCACCACAGGGAGGTGGTGAAGCTTTCTTT
TRBV24-1	-	-	TRBJ2-7	CATSPLRVYEQYF	TGTGCCACCAGCCCGCTTCGGGTCTACGAGCAGTACTTC
TRBV2	-	-	TRBJ1-4	CASSVRIGGEKLFF	TGTGCCAGCAGTGTAAGGATAGGGGGTGAAAAACTGTTTTTT
TRBV15	once	-	TRBJ2-1	CATSRERGSSYNEQFF	TGTGCCACCAGCAGAGAGCGGGGAAGCTCCTACAATGAGCAGTTCTTC
TRBV7-8	-	-	TRBJ1-4	CASSLGRPNEKLFF	TGTGCCAGCAGCCTGGGGCGGCCTAATGAAAAACTGTTTTTT
TRBV2	-	-	TRBJ2-5	CASSEAGIGKTQYF	TGTGCCAGCAGTGAGGCAGGGATTGGGAAGACCCAGTACTTC
TRBV6-5	-	-	TRBJ1-2	CASSYGGEDYGYTF	TGTGCCAGCAGTTACGGGGGGGAAGACTATGGCTACACCTTC
TRBV25-1	once	-	TRBJ2-7	CASSTGYEQYF	TGTGCCAGCAGTACAGGGTACGAGCAGTACTTC
TRBV18	-	-	TRBJ1-2	CASSPSDSYYYGYTF	TGTGCCAGCTCACCATCCGACAGCTACTACTATGGCTACACCTTC
TRBV13	-	TRBD2	TRBJ2-2	CASSRRLAGVGELFF	TGTGCCAGCAGCCGCCGGTTAGCGGGAGTCGGGGAGCTGTTTTTT
TRBV28	-	-	TRBJ1-2	CASNSGVYGYTF	TGTGCCAGCAATTCGGGGGTCTATGGCTACACCTTC
TRBV27	-	-	TRBJ2-5	CASRPSRVETQYF	TGTGCCAGCAGGCCCTCGAGGGTTGAGACCCAGTACTTC
TRBV18	once	-	TRBJ2-5	CASSPRRGAQETQYF	TGTGCCAGCTCACCAAGACGCGGGGCGCAAGAGACCCAGTACTTC
TRBV6-5	-	TRBD1	TRBJ2-7	CASRLTWDRAHEQYF	TGTGCCAGCAGGCTTACTTGGGACAGGGCCCACGAGCAGTACTTC
TRBV25-1	-	-	TRBJ2-7	CASSLPGQLYEQYF	TGTGCCAGCAGTCTCCCCGGACAGTTATACGAGCAGTACTTC
TRBV4-1	-	TRBD1	TRBJ1-2	CASSQEGTGTGYTF	TGCGCCAGCAGCCAAGAGGGGACAGGAACGGGCTACACCTTC
TRBV9	-	-	TRBJ2-1	CASSVVAGMNEQFF	TGTGCCAGCAGCGTAGTGGCAGGGATGAATGAGCAGTTCTTC
TRBV19	-	-	TRBJ1-5	CASKGRARPQHF	TGTGCCAGTAAGGGGAGGGCACGGCCCCAGCATTTT
TRBV9	-	TRBD2	TRBJ2-2	CASSVAPAGGSNTGELFF	TGTGCCAGCAGCGTAGCCCCAGCGGGGGGCTCGAACACCGGGGAGCTGTTTTTT
TRBV29-1	few	TRBD1	TRBJ1-1	CSVMDRMNTEAFF	TGCAGCGTTATGGACAGGATGAACACTGAAGCTTTCTTT
TRBV7-2	few	-	TRBJ1-1	CASSPRGMNTEAFF	TGTGCCAGCAGTCCAAGGGGTATGAACACTGAAGCTTTCTTT
TRBV10-3	-	-	TRBJ1-5	CAISGGRERNQPQHF	TGTGCCATCAGTGGGGGTAGGGAGCGAAATCAGCCCCAGCATTTT
TRBV19	-	TRBD1	TRBJ2-7	CASSMDLGTGIYEQYF	TGTGCCAGTAGTATGGACCTAGGGACAGGGATATACGAGCAGTACTTC
TRBV7-8	once	-	TRBJ1-2	CASSFIDLPGVTF	TGTGCCAGCAGCTTCATAGATCTCCCTGGAGTCACCTTC
TRBV27	once	-	TRBJ1-5	CASSLAGISNQPQHF	TGTGCCAGCAGTTTGGCGGGGATTTCCAATCAGCCCCAGCATTTT
TRBV9	-	-	TRBJ2-7	CASSVDGGLRYEQYF	TGTGCCAGCAGCGTAGATGGGGGCCTTCGGTACGAGCAGTACTTC
TRBV7-6	-	TRBD1	TRBJ1-5	CASSSLDRGIQPQHF	TGTGCCAGCAGCTCCTTAGACAGGGGAATTCAGCCCCAGCATTTT
TRBV5-4	-	-	TRBJ2-1	CASSLGPEVSYNEQFF	TGTGCCAGCAGCTTGGGGCCAGAGGTTTCCTACAATGAGCAGTTCTTC
TRBV5-1	once	TRBD2	TRBJ2-1	CASSFDPVGSGENNEQFF	TGCGCCAGCAGCTTCGACCCTGTAGGTAGCGGGGAGAACAATGAGCAGTTCTTC
TRBV3-1/TRBV3-2	-	TRBD1	TRBJ2-7	CASSPLSRDRVSTYEQYF	TGTGCCAGCAGCCCCTTGTCCCGGGACAGGGTCTCGACCTACGAGCAGTACTTC
TRBV15	few	-	TRBJ1-5	CATSRDAQPRSNQPQHF	TGTGCCACCAGCAGAGATGCACAGCCGCGCAGCAATCAGCCCCAGCATTTT
TRBV11-3	-	TRBD2	TRBJ2-3	CASSSGLAGGSTDTQYF	TGTGCCAGCAGCTCGGGACTAGCGGGAGGTAGCACAGATACGCAGTATTTT
TRBV11-2	once	-	TRBJ2-1	CASSISAARYPEQFF	TGTGCCAGCAGCATCAGCGCGGCCCGTTATCCTGAGCAGTTCTTC
TRBV7-3	-	-	TRBJ2-7	CASSPSGASGSYEQYF	TGTGCCAGCAGCCCTTCGGGGGCTAGCGGTTCCTACGAGCAGTACTTC
TRBV7-3	-	-	TRBJ2-5	CASSPEGGSRETQYF	TGTGCCAGCAGCCCGGAAGGAGGCTCCCGGGAGACCCAGTACTTC
TRBV27	-	-	TRBJ1-2	CASSLQGSYGYTF	TGTGCCAGCAGTTTGCAGGGGAGTTATGGCTACACCTTC
TRBV5-1	-	-	TRBJ1-2	CASSLSGSQGNYGYTF	TGCGCCAGCAGCTTGTCGGGCTCCCAGGGGAACTATGGCTACACCTTC
TRBV18	-	-	TRBJ1-1	CASSPGQPDTEAFF	TGTGCCAGCTCACCAGGGCAGCCCGACACTGAAGCTTTCTTT
TRBV20-1	-	-	TRBJ2-7	CSASPGVPYEQYF	TGCAGTGCTAGTCCGGGGGTGCCCTACGAGCAGTACTTC
TRBV2	-	-	TRBJ2-1	CARGMGGRGNEQFF	TGTGCCAGGGGGATGGGAGGTCGCGGCAATGAGCAGTTCTTC
TRBV25-1	-	-	TRBJ1-5	CASSETGFRQPQHF	TGTGCCAGCAGTGAAACAGGGTTCCGTCAGCCCCAGCATTTT
TRBV5-8	-	TRBD1	TRBJ2-7	CASSLAAGQGIHEQYF	TGTGCCAGCAGCTTGGCGGCCGGACAGGGGATCCACGAGCAGTACTTC
TRBV28	once	TRBD1	TRBJ1-1	CASSLTGRTEAFF	TGTGCCAGCAGTTTGACAGGGAGGACTGAAGCTTTCTTT
TRBV30	once	-	TRBJ2-5	CAWSHSPVQETQYF	TGTGCCTGGAGTCACAGTCCCGTCCAAGAGACCCAGTACTTC
TRBV12-3/TRBV12-4	-	TRBD1	TRBJ2-3	CASSVDRNTQYF	TGTGCCAGCAGTGTGGACAGGAATACGCAGTATTTT
TRBV2	-	TRBD2	TRBJ2-1	CASRGLAGGPYEQFF	TGTGCCAGCAGGGGACTAGCGGGAGGGCCCTATGAGCAGTTCTTC
TRBV18	-	TRBD1	TRBJ1-5	CASQGTEVNQPQHF	TGTGCCAGCCAGGGGACAGAGGTCAATCAGCCCCAGCATTTT
TRBV7-3	-	TRBD2	TRBJ2-5	CASSPLAGELETQYF	TGTGCCAGCAGCCCTCTAGCGGGGGAGTTGGAGACCCAGTACTTC